These T cell receptor beta chains were read from a single sample in a study of T cell changes during pregnancy in multiple sclerosis. Libraries were prepared by immunoSEQ multiplex PCR; TCRdb keeps only in-frame clonotypes and omits some of them. The table has tens of thousands of clones, around 96% seen once. Sequencing used CD8+ T cells from peripheral blood mononuclear cells, obtained after pregnancy. These receptors all come from a female donor with multiple sclerosis, enrolled in a pregnancy study. The CDR3 runs from the conserved cysteine through the conserved F or W. A D gene is named only where the DNA matches it firmly. Expanded clones are given a class, and other clones once, few, many or no size at all.

>TRBV5-6|.|TRBJ2-3|once
CASSLGPWASGTDTQYF
TGTGCCAGCAGCTTGGGCCCCTGGGCTAGCGGCACAGATACGCAGTATTTT
>TRBV7-8|.|TRBJ1-4|.
CASSLAADGSGKLFF
TGTGCCAGCAGCTTAGCGGCAGATGGGTCAGGAAAACTGTTTTTT
>TRBV4-2|.|TRBJ2-7|.
CASSQQSMGGSEQYF
TGTGCCAGCAGCCAACAGTCTATGGGGGGAAGCGAGCAGTACTTC
>TRBV6-5|TRBD2|TRBJ2-3|.
CASSSSPGLADTTLTF
TGTGCCAGCAGTTCAAGCCCGGGACTAGCGGACACTACGCTTACCTTT
>TRBV6-6|TRBD1|TRBJ1-5|.
CASDGTGGAPQHF
TGTGCCAGCGACGGGACAGGAGGTGCGCCCCAGCATTTT
>TRBV7-9|TRBD2|TRBJ2-3|.
CASSFSAGAEDTQYF
TGTGCCAGCAGCTTCTCAGCGGGAGCTGAAGATACGCAGTATTTT
>TRBV9|TRBD1|TRBJ1-2|once
CASSPRTGSNYGYTF
TGTGCCAGCAGCCCCCGGACAGGTTCTAACTATGGCTACACCTTC
>TRBV28|TRBD2|TRBJ2-3|.
CASTGGGDTQYF
TGTGCCAGCACTGGCGGGGGAGATACGCAGTATTTT
>TRBV6-5|.|TRBJ1-2|.
CASTIFMGANYGYTF
TGTGCCAGCACTATATTTATGGGGGCGAACTATGGCTACACCTTC
>TRBV7-8|.|TRBJ2-3|.
CASRGAFSTDTQYF
TGTGCCAGCAGGGGAGCCTTTAGCACAGATACGCAGTATTTT
>TRBV27|.|TRBJ2-7|.
CASIGSTNEQYF
TGTGCCAGCATCGGGAGTACCAACGAGCAGTACTTC
>TRBV6-5|TRBD1|TRBJ1-5|.
CASSYAGGQPQHF
TGTGCCAGCAGTTATGCAGGGGGTCAGCCCCAGCATTTT
>TRBV14|.|TRBJ2-7|.
CASSRQAPYEQYF
TGTGCCAGCAGCCGACAGGCTCCCTACGAGCAGTACTTC
>TRBV27|.|TRBJ2-3|.
CASHMRLGGTDTQYF
TGTGCCAGCCACATGAGGTTAGGAGGCACAGATACGCAGTATTTT
>TRBV27|.|TRBJ2-1|.
CASSLSGSSYNEQFF
TGTGCCAGCAGTTTAAGCGGAAGCTCCTACAATGAGCAGTTCTTC
>TRBV7-8|TRBD2|TRBJ2-1|.
CASSFGGTSGYNEQFF
TGTGCCAGCAGCTTTGGCGGAACTAGCGGTTACAATGAGCAGTTCTTC
>TRBV27|TRBD2|TRBJ2-2|.
CASSSIPGLAGNLGELFF
TGTGCCAGCAGTTCTATACCCGGACTAGCTGGTAATCTCGGGGAGCTGTTTTTT
>TRBV7-9|TRBD2|TRBJ2-1|once
CASSLPGLADESYNEQFF
TGTGCCAGCAGCTTGCCGGGACTAGCAGACGAATCCTACAATGAGCAGTTCTTC
>TRBV4-2|.|TRBJ2-7|.
CASSARVDSYEQYF
TGTGCCAGCAGCGCCCGGGTAGACTCCTACGAGCAGTACTTC
>TRBV27|TRBD1|TRBJ1-2|.
CASSFGQGAFYGYTF
TGTGCCAGCAGTTTCGGACAGGGAGCCTTCTATGGCTACACCTTC
>TRBV6-6|.|TRBJ1-2|.
CASSPKIYYGYTF
TGTGCCAGCAGTCCTAAAATCTACTATGGCTACACCTTC
>TRBV7-9|.|TRBJ2-3|.
CASSITGSTQYF
TGTGCCAGCAGCATCACGGGGAGTACGCAGTATTTT
>TRBV6-1|TRBD1|TRBJ1-1|.
CASSPTPGTGVDAFF
TGTGCCAGCAGCCCCACCCCCGGGACAGGGGTTGATGCTTTCTTT
>TRBV9|.|TRBJ2-7|.
CASSVEGETLEQYF
TGTGCCAGCAGCGTAGAGGGGGAAACGCTCGAGCAGTACTTC
>TRBV7-3|.|TRBJ2-3|.
CASSLQSTDTQYF
TGTGCCAGCAGCTTACAGAGCACAGATACGCAGTATTTT
>TRBV9|TRBD2|TRBJ2-3|.
CASSTSGTSTDTQYF
TGTGCCAGCAGCACTAGCGGGACTAGCACAGATACGCAGTATTTT
>TRBV28|.|TRBJ2-7|.
CASSFTGAGGEQYF
TGTGCCAGCAGTTTCACCGGGGCCGGGGGCGAGCAGTACTTC
>TRBV4-1|.|TRBJ2-5|.
CASSQGTGLRETQYF
TGCGCCAGCAGCCAAGGAACAGGGTTGCGAGAGACCCAGTACTTC
>TRBV5-4|.|TRBJ2-7|.
CASSHRDKPYEQYF
TGTGCCAGCAGCCACCGGGACAAGCCCTACGAGCAGTACTTC
>TRBV19|TRBD1|TRBJ2-3|.
CASSIFWTGGTDTQYF
TGTGCCAGTAGTATCTTCTGGACAGGGGGCACAGATACGCAGTATTTT
>TRBV19|TRBD2|TRBJ2-7|.
CASSSGLAELYEQYF
TGTGCCAGTAGTTCGGGACTAGCGGAGCTATACGAGCAGTACTTC
>TRBV4-2|.|TRBJ1-2|.
CASSQPGEYGYTF
TGTGCCAGCAGCCAGCCAGGGGAATATGGCTACACCTTC
>TRBV4-3|TRBD1|TRBJ2-6|.
CASSSTLTGESGANVLTF
TGCGCCAGCAGCTCGACGCTAACAGGGGAATCTGGGGCCAACGTCCTGACTTTC
>TRBV19|.|TRBJ1-1|.
CASSWGPEAFF
TGTGCCAGTAGCTGGGGGCCTGAAGCTTTCTTT
>TRBV7-9|.|TRBJ2-3|.
CASSVSRDTEWDTQYF
TGTGCCAGCAGCGTCTCTCGGGACACAGAGTGGGATACGCAGTATTTT
>TRBV27|.|TRBJ2-1|.
CASSLIQYNEQFF
TGTGCCAGCAGTTTAATACAGTACAATGAGCAGTTCTTC
>TRBV5-1|.|TRBJ1-1|.
CASSLNPGLMNTEAFF
TGCGCCAGCAGCTTGAACCCAGGTTTGATGAACACTGAAGCTTTCTTT
>TRBV28|TRBD1|TRBJ2-7|.
CASSSGQASEQYF
TGTGCCAGCAGTTCCGGACAGGCTTCCGAGCAGTACTTC
>TRBV9|.|TRBJ2-7|.
CASSVGQGFGYEQYF
TGTGCCAGCAGCGTTGGGCAGGGGTTTGGGTACGAGCAGTACTTC
>TRBV5-6|.|TRBJ2-1|.
CASSLEGDNEQFF
TGTGCCAGCAGCTTGGAGGGAGACAATGAGCAGTTCTTC
>TRBV30|.|TRBJ2-3|.
CAWSPSSTDTQYF
TGTGCCTGGAGTCCCTCTAGCACAGATACGCAGTATTTT
>TRBV4-3|TRBD1|TRBJ1-4|.
CASSPSQGVFGKLFF
TGCGCCAGCAGCCCTTCCCAGGGGGTGTTTGGGAAACTGTTTTTT
>TRBV28|.|TRBJ2-1|.
CARALLKRYHLYNEQFF
TGTGCCAGAGCCCTCCTGAAGCGATACCATTTATACAATGAGCAGTTCTTC
>TRBV28|.|TRBJ2-5|once
CASESPGDLGQETQYF
TGTGCCAGCGAGAGTCCGGGGGATCTGGGACAAGAGACCCAGTACTTC
>TRBV14|.|TRBJ2-7|.
CASSQAVGRNYEQYF
TGTGCCAGCAGCCAAGCGGTCGGGAGAAACTACGAGCAGTACTTC
>TRBV28|TRBD1|TRBJ1-5|.
CASSIGTGHQPQHF
TGTGCCAGCAGTATCGGGACAGGGCATCAGCCCCAGCATTTT
>TRBV28|TRBD1|TRBJ2-7|.
CASAVPDRAAYEQYF
TGTGCCAGCGCAGTGCCTGACAGGGCCGCCTACGAGCAGTACTTC
>TRBV10-3|.|TRBJ2-2|.
CAISEGGSNTGELFF
TGTGCCATCAGTGAGGGGGGCTCGAACACCGGGGAGCTGTTTTTT
>TRBV30|TRBD2|TRBJ2-7|.
CAWTYSGRAYEQYF
TGTGCCTGGACCTATAGCGGGAGAGCCTACGAGCAGTACTTC
>TRBV7-2|.|TRBJ2-7|.
CASSARTVSYEQYF
TGTGCCAGCAGCGCTCGGACAGTCTCCTACGAGCAGTACTTC
>TRBV14|TRBD2|TRBJ2-7|.
CASSSLLAGGYEQYF
TGTGCCAGCAGCTCCTTACTAGCGGGAGGCTACGAGCAGTACTTC
>TRBV19|TRBD1|TRBJ1-2|.
CASSIGTAYYGYTF
TGTGCCAGTAGTATCGGGACAGCATATTATGGCTACACCTTC
>TRBV28|TRBD2|TRBJ2-3|.
CASSFGAGGPDTQYF
TGTGCCAGCAGTTTTGGGGCGGGAGGGCCAGATACGCAGTATTTT
>TRBV10-3|.|TRBJ1-5|once
CAISEFGTLNQPQHF
TGTGCCATCAGTGAGTTTGGGACACTCAATCAGCCCCAGCATTTT
>TRBV15|TRBD2|TRBJ2-3|once
CATSRERSTSPPDTQYF
TGTGCCACCAGCAGAGAGAGGTCGACTAGCCCACCAGATACGCAGTATTTT
>TRBV28|.|TRBJ2-7|.
CASSFLRYEQYF
TGTGCCAGCAGTTTTCTCCGGTACGAGCAGTACTTC
>TRBV27|TRBD2|TRBJ2-1|.
CASRVELAGNEQFF
TGTGCCAGCAGAGTGGAACTAGCGGGTAATGAGCAGTTCTTC